This T cell receptor beta chain was profiled in a study of T cells in Graves' hyperthyroidism and ophthalmopathy. Findings and caveats of the study: Separating ophthalmopathy from stable hyperthyroidism was achieved by a 13 V-J model.

Amplified regions were TCR beta CDR3 sequences from RNA transcripts. The study used the HTBI primer set for a first-round RT-PCR of the TCR CDR3. TCRdb re-called the multiplex PCR reads with MiXCR, one entry per CDR3 protein. Here the sample spans about 560,000 distinct CDR3 sequences, approximately 15% being singletons. Graves' hyperthyroidism was deemed stable given no ophthalmopathy progression within 18 months. Those with hyperthyroidism were 18 to 65 years old, newly diagnosed, and ill for under 2 months. Each diagnosis drew on symptoms, thyroxine, TRAb, thyroid ultrasound and orbital computed tomography findings. Comments on this clonotype: The antigen is undetermined.

Germline V gives CDR1 LGHDT, CDR2 YNNKEL (reference sequence). Deletions cut 4 bases from V and 6 bases from J, with 9 bases between. This CDR3 spans 13 amino acids. The TCR was taken from a woman aged 18-35 years with Graves' hyperthyroidism. This chain uses TRBV3-1 with TRBJ2-2; D uncertain. Material for sequencing was blood. CDR3: CASSLLRPGELFF. DNA of the CDR3: TGTGCCAGCAGCCTCTTGAGGCCCGGGGAGCTGTTTTTT.